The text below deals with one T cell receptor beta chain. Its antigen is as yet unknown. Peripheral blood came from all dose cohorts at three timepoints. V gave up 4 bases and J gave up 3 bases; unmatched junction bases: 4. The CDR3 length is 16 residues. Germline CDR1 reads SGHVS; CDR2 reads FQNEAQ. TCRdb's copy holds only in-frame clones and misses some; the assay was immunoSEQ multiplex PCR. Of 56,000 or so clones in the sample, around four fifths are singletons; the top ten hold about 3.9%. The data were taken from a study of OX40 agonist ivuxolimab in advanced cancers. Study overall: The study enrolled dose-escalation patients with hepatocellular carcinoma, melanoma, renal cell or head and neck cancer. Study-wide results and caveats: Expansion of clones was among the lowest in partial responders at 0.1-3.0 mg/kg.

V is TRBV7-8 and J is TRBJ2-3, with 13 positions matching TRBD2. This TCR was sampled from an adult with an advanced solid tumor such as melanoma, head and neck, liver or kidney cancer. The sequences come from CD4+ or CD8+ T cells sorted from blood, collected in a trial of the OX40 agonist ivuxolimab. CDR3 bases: TGTGCCAGCAGCTCTCGGACTAGCGGGGGTACAGATACGCAGTATTTT. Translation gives CASSSRTSGGTDTQYF.